Detailed here is one T cell receptor (beta chain). This sample is part of a study of blood T cell repertoires in COVID-19. Study overall: T cells, B-cell-depleted T cells, or PBMCs provided the cDNA or gDNA that served as material.

In the original workflow: Amplification of reference gene primers was used by the study to estimate nucleated cell counts. The method was immunoSEQ multiplex PCR; TCRdb's version includes in-frame clones alone and lacks a portion of them. D and trimming come from the DNA, and the V and J calls and clone size come from that table. The table includes about 190,000 clones, around 83% detected once. The CDR3 runs 13 residues. Deletions cut 4 bases from V and 3 bases from J, with 9 bases between. Germline V gene data show CDR1 as SNHLY and CDR2 as FYNNEI. Participants had their cohort set by participant-reported clinical history. Exposed participants encountered a COVID-19 case during the 2 weeks preceding study entry.

The source is a woman aged 25 to 39 who had been exposed to COVID-19. Input material: PBMCs or T cells enriched from blood (not recorded which). The genes are TRBV2 and TRBJ1-1; D may be TRBD1 (5 bases). DNA of the CDR3: TGTGCCAGCAGTGTAGACAGATACACTGAAGCTTTCTTT. Its protein product is CASSVDRYTEAFF.